There are a few counts of the clone carrying this T cell receptor beta chain. Its specificity is not known. The sample is drawn from a study of T-cell memory formation after mild COVID-19. Study-level findings and limits: Clones which contracted sat mainly in CM and EM if CD4+, and in EMRA if CD8+. The pre-infection memory compartment contained some responding clones, suggesting cross-reactive memory joined.

V was pared by 1 base and J by 5 bases, with 17 bases between. Germline V gene lookup returns CDR1 SNHLY and CDR2 FYNNEI. The CDR3 extends over 17 amino acids. MiXCR was run by TCRdb on the 5' RACE reads, yielding one entry per CDR3 protein. The sample includes 500,000 to 600,000 distinct CDR3 sequences, roughly 17% seen only once; the top ten take around 11%. This receptor was identified in an adult woman who had mild COVID-19 (a few samples of this study predate the infection). Cell type and time point are not known. V usage is TRBV2 and J usage is TRBJ2-2; perhaps TRBD1 as D (6 bases). Sequencing was performed on PBMCs or a T cell subset sorted from them (not recorded which). CDR3 region: CASSEGPYRAGTGELFF. The CDR3, as DNA: TGTGCCAGCAGTGAAGGACCTTACAGGGCTGGGACCGGGGAGCTGTTTTTT.